This TCR beta chain was sequenced during a study of cytomegalovirus exposure and HLA in healthy donors. As regards this clone: The antigen remains undetermined.

Points from the study as a whole: Most TCR beta V segments were productive about 90% or about 30% of the time in an earlier analysis. Associated with HLA alleles at 0.05 false discovery rate in a later analysis were approximately 17,000 TCR beta sequences.

Primers included in the PCR were 60 Vbeta and 13 Jbeta primers. The method was immunoSEQ multiplex PCR; TCRdb's version includes in-frame clones alone and lacks a portion of them. The sample shows around 160,000 clones, 70% to 90% of them seen only once. Trimming cost V 10 bases and J 5 bases; bases outside gene matches: 8. Germline loops: CDR1 MNHEY, CDR2 SVGAGI. The CDR3 totals 13 residues. This TCR was sampled from a young man in good health and CMV-seropositive. The sequencing sample was made of PBMCs. V and J are TRBV6-5 and TRBJ1-1; the match to TRBD1 covers 9 bases. Here the CDR3 reads CATGDRARTEAFF. For the CDR3, the DNA is TGTGCCACCGGGGACAGGGCGAGGACTGAAGCTTTCTTT.